The 20 T cell receptor beta chains below were found in one sample sequenced in a study of T cell clonotyping in hematopoietic cell transplantation. Noted time point: recipient sample about 28 days before transplant, after cytoreduction. Produced via immunoSEQ multiplex PCR; TCRdb's table is partial and in-frame only. The table lists approximately 22,000 clones, almost 90% of them singletons. Here the sequenced sample was peripheral blood mononuclear cells, taken before stem cell transplant. The receptors were sampled from a young man with biphenotypic leukemia. Some clones in this sample may be carry-over from other donors' samples.

The rearrangement joins TRBV19 to TRBJ2-7; 8 bases are shared with TRBD1. Unmatched junction bases numbered 18, after V lost 5 bases and J lost 0 bases. In germline, CDR1 is LNHDA, CDR2 SQIVND (reference sequence). The CDR3 spans 19 residues. The CDR3 here is CASSLYGDRSAISSYEQYF. The CDR3 region has the DNA TGTGCCAGTAGTCTTTACGGGGACAGGTCAGCAATTTCCTCCTACGAGCAGTACTTC.

V gene TRBV4-1 combines with J gene TRBJ2-7; TRBD2 might be the D (6 bases). The CDR3 is made up of 15 amino acids. Trimming shortened V by 1 base and J by 6 bases, and 16 bases separated the two germline ends. CDR1 is MGHRA, CDR2 YSYEKL, per germline. CDR3 nucleotides: TGCGCCAGCAGCCAAGTGCCGGGAGCCCCCCTCGAGCAGTACTTC. The encoded protein is CASSQVPGAPLEQYF.

The genes are TRBV9 and TRBJ2-2, with 14 bases fitting TRBD2. The CDR3 is 16 residues long. Germline V gene sequence: CDR1 SGDLS, CDR2 YYNGEE. V was pared by 3 bases and J by 7 bases, with 5 bases of the junction left unmatched. The CDR3 DNA follows: TGTGCCAGCAGCGGCGGGACTAGCGGGAGCGTCGGGGAGCTGTTTTTT. This gives the protein CASSGGTSGSVGELFF.

This rearrangement joins TRBV7-8 to TRBJ1-1; D may be TRBD1 (6 bases). The CDR3 has 17 amino acids. V was trimmed by 4 bases and J by 1 base, leaving 19 bases between them. Looked up from germline, CDR1 is SGHVS and CDR2 is FQNEAQ. CDR3 DNA: TGTGCCAGCAGCTCCCTCCCCGCTGGACAGTGGAACACTGAAGCTTTCTTT. Translating it yields CASSSLPAGQWNTEAFF.

The rearrangement joins TRBV5-6 to TRBJ2-3; D possibly uses TRBD1 or TRBD2 (5 bases each). V lost 4 bases to trimming and J lost 2 bases, with 11 bases between them. This CDR3 has 14 amino acids. Germline-derived CDR1 and CDR2 are SGHDT and YYEEEE. The CDR3 DNA reads as TGTGCCAGCAGCCCGGGGCTGATCACAGATACGCAGTATTTT. Encoded protein: CASSPGLITDTQYF. Together with reference TRBV5-6 and TRBJ2-3, the CDR3 gives the full variable domain: DAGVTQSPTHLIKTRGQQVTLRCSPKSGHDTVSWYQQALGQGPQFIFQYYEEEERQRGNFPDRFSGHQFPNYSSELNVNALLLGDSALYLCASSPGLITDTQYFGPGTRLTVL.

The genes are TRBV18 and TRBJ1-1; D gene ambiguous. The germline V and J ends were trimmed by 3 bases and 2 bases, with 4 bases remaining between them. This CDR3 is built from 12 residues. Germline loops: CDR1 KGHSH, CDR2 LQKENI. In DNA form, the CDR3 reads TGTGCCAGCTCACCCGGTAACACTGAAGCTTTCTTT. Protein: CASSPGNTEAFF.

CDR3 DNA sequence: TGTGCCAGCAGCCGGTTCGGGAGGGGCACAGGGGACTATGGCTACACCTTC. This sequence encodes CASSRFGRGTGDYGYTF. The chain has TRBV14 and TRBJ1-2, with 7 bases matching TRBD1. The length of the CDR3 is 17 residues. The V and J ends lost 4 bases and 3 bases, in that order; junction bases with no gene match: 14. Germline lookup yields CDR1 SGHDN and CDR2 FVKESK. Supplemented by reference TRBV14 and TRBJ1-2, the full variable domain reads EAGVTQFPSHSVIEKGQTVTLRCDPISGHDNLYWYRRVMGKEIKFLLHFVKESKQDESGMPNNRFLAERTGGTYSTLKVQPAELEDSGVYFCASSRFGRGTGDYGYTFGSGTRLTVV.

The V call is TRBV11-2, the J call TRBJ2-2; TRBD1 agrees at 9 bases. The germline V gene encodes CDR1 SGHAT and CDR2 FQNNGV. J was trimmed by 6 bases and V by 6 bases; bases with no gene match: 2. The CDR3 is 13 amino acids. The CDR3, as DNA: TGTGCCAGCAGGGGACAGGGATCCGGGGAGCTGTTTTTT. The encoded protein is CASRGQGSGELFF.

The CDR3 coding sequence is TGTGCCAGCGCCGGGACAGAAACCTACGAGCAGTACTTC. As protein: CASAGTETYEQYF. The chain has TRBV9 and TRBJ2-7; 7 bases are a match to TRBD1. The CDR3 totals 13 residues. V was pared by 7 bases and J by 2 bases, with 6 bases of the junction left unmatched. CDR1 and CDR2 from the germline V gene are SGDLS and YYNGEE. Filled out from reference TRBV9 and TRBJ2-7, the complete variable domain reads DSGVTQTPKHLITATGQRVTLRCSPRSGDLSVYWYQQSLDQGLQFLIQYYNGEERAKGNILERFSAQQFPDLHSELNLSSLELGDSALYFCASAGTETYEQYFGPGTRLTVT.

CDR3 in amino acids: CASSANGLAGAYEQYF. CDR3 sequence (DNA): TGTGCCAGCAGCGCCAACGGTCTAGCGGGGGCCTACGAGCAGTACTTC. V is TRBV9 and J is TRBJ2-7, with 10 bases lining up with TRBD2. The CDR3 runs 16 residues. V dropped 3 bases and J dropped 2; count of bases not matched to a gene: 8. Germline CDR1 is SGDLS and CDR2 is YYNGEE.

The V gene is TRBV4-1, the J gene TRBJ1-2; D perhaps matches TRBD1 (6 bases). The V end was cut by 6 bases, the J end by 2 bases, with 19 bases between. This CDR3 contains 16 residues. Germline CDR1 MGHRA, CDR2 YSYEKL. CDR3 DNA sequence: TGCGCCAGCAGTCGGGGAGGAGGCAGGGGAAACTATGGCTACACCTTC. This gives the protein CASSRGGGRGNYGYTF.

The rearrangement joins TRBV4-3 to TRBJ1-1; D ambiguous. Trimming shortened V by 0 bases and J by 4 bases, and 12 bases separated the two germline ends. Germline V gives CDR1 LGHNA, CDR2 YSLEER. This CDR3 has 15 amino acids. The CDR3 coding sequence is TGCGCCAGCAGCCAAGATCGGTCCCTACTCACTGAAGCTTTCTTT. It encodes CASSQDRSLLTEAFF.

J is TRBJ1-2 and V is TRBV7-9, with TRBD1 matching over 10 bases. CDR3 length: 16 amino acids. Germline V gives CDR1 SEHNR, CDR2 FQNEAQ (reference sequence). Losses at the gene ends were 5 bases for V and 2 bases for J; bases not matched to a gene: 8. CDR3 loop: CASSRGDRGRNYGYTF. The CDR3 DNA reads TGTGCCAGCAGCCGCGGTGACAGGGGGCGGAACTATGGCTACACCTTC.

The chain joins TRBV6-5 to TRBJ2-3, with TRBD2 matching 9 bases. V gave up 5 bases and J gave up 4 bases; unmatched junction bases: 7. CDR1 MNHEY and CDR2 SVGAGI come from the germline V gene. The CDR3 spans 15 residues. The CDR3 reads CASSNSGGGADTQYF. CDR3 bases: TGTGCCAGCAGTAATAGCGGGGGTGGGGCAGATACGCAGTATTTT.

This sequence joins TRBV30 and TRBJ2-7, with 9 bases aligning to TRBD2. The junction had 11 bases not matched to a gene; V was cut back by 5 bases and J by 3 bases. This CDR3 is 15 amino acids long. In germline, CDR1 is GTSNPN, CDR2 SVGIG (reference sequence). The CDR3 DNA follows: TGTGCCTGGGGGTGGGGGCTAGCGGGAAGCTACGAGCAGTACTTC. This codes for CAWGWGLAGSYEQYF.

This clone was recorded a few times. This chain connects TRBV30 to TRBJ1-5, with TRBD1 matching over 7 bases. Germline CDR1 reads GTSNPN; CDR2 reads SVGIG (reference sequence). CDR3 size: 15 residues. Unmatched junction bases numbered 6, after V lost 1 base and J lost 3 bases. Here the CDR3 DNA reads TGTGCCTGGAGTGAGGGGGCAGCCCTCAATCAGCCCCAGCATTTT. This gives the protein CAWSEGAALNQPQHF.

This chain links TRBV19 with TRBJ1-1, with D perhaps TRBD1 (6 bases). The length of the CDR3 is 14 residues. Germline V lookup: CDR1 LNHDA, CDR2 SQIVND (reference sequence). V lost 6 bases, J lost 2 bases, and 13 bases lay in between. CDR3 sequence: CASRFRTENTEAFF. CDR3 sequence (DNA): TGTGCCAGTAGATTCAGGACAGAAAACACTGAAGCTTTCTTT.

The CDR3 region has the DNA TGCGCCAGCAGAAGGGGGTTTCGACAGGGGGCACTTGCCGGGGAGCTGTTTTTT. Protein product: CASRRGFRQGALAGELFF. The chain combines TRBV5-1 with TRBJ2-2, with 10 bases aligning to TRBD1. The CDR3 contains 18 residues. Germline CDR1 and CDR2: SGHRS and YFSETQ. Unmatched junction bases numbered 16, after V lost 5 bases and J lost 6 bases.

The chain employs TRBV5-4 and TRBJ1-1, with D unclear. There are 14 residues in the CDR3. The V and J ends lost 0 bases and 4 bases respectively, with 10 bases between them. Germline V gene data show CDR1 as SGHNT and CDR2 as YYREEE (reference sequence). In DNA form, the CDR3 reads TGTGCCAGCAGCTTGGATCAGAGGACCACTGAAGCTTTCTTT. It translates to CASSLDQRTTEAFF.

The chain recombines TRBV19 with TRBJ2-3; D ambiguous. V lost 3 bases, J lost 2 bases, and 6 bases lay in between. This CDR3 has 13 amino acids. CDR1 and CDR2 from the germline V gene are LNHDA and SQIVND (reference sequence). The CDR3 spells CASSMGFTDTQYF. CDR3 in DNA: TGTGCCAGTAGTATGGGCTTCACAGATACGCAGTATTTT.